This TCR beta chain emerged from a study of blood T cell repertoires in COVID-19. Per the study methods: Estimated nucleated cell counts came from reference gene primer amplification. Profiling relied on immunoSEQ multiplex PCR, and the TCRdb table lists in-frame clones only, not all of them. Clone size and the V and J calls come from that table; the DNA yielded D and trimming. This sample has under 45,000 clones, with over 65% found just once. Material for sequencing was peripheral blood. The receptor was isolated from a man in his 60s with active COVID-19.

CDR3 DNA: TGTGCCAGCAGCGCCCCTGGGGGCCGCTACGAGCAGTACTTC. This sequence encodes CASSAPGGRYEQYF. The gene calls are TRBV9 and TRBJ2-7; a weak D match, TRBD1 (6 bases). From germline, CDR1 is SGDLS and CDR2 YYNGEE. Trimming took 3 bases from V and 3 from J, leaving 13 bases between them. This CDR3 is built from 14 residues.